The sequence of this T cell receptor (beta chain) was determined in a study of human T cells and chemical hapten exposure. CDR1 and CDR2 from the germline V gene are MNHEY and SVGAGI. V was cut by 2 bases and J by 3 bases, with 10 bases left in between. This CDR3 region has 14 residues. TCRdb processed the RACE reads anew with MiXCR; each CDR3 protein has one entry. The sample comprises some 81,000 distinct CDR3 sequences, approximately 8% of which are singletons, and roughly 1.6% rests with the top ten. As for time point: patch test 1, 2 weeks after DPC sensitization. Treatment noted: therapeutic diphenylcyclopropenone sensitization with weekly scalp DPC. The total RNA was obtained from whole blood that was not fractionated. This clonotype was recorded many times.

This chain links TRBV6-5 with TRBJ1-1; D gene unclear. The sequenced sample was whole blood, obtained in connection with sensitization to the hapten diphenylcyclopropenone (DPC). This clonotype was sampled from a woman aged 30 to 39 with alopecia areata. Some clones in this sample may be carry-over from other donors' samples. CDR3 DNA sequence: TGTGCCAGCAGTTACCGTCCGCCTCACACTGAAGCTTTCTTT. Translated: CASSYRPPHTEAFF.